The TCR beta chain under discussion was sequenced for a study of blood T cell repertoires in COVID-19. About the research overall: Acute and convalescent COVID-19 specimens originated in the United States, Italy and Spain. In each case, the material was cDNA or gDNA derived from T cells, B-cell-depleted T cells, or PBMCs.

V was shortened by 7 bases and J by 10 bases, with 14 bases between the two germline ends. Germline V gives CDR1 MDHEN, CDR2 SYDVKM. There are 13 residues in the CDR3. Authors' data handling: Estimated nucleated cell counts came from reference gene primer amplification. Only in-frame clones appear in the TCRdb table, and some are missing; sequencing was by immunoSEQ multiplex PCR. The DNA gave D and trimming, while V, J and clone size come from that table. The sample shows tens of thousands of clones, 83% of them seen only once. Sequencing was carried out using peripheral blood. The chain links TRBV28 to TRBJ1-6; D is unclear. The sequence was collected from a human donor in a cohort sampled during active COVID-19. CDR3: CASMDSLGSPLHF. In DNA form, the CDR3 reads TGTGCCAGCATGGACTCCTTGGGGTCACCCCTCCACTTT.